The rows below give T cell receptor beta chains drawn from one sample of a study of T-cell reconstitution after alpha-beta-depleted transplantation in children. TCRdb recomputed calls from the PCR reads with MiXCR, one row per CDR3 protein. The table records about 230,000 distinct CDR3 sequences, 9.7% of them present only once. The source material was PBMCs from the stem cell graft donor, sampled from the stem cell graft. The receptors here all came from a human donor who donated a stem cell graft to a child with SCID. The CDR3 runs from the conserved cysteine through the conserved F or W. A D gene is named only where the DNA matches it firmly. Rows may omit the clone size; those that give it use once, few, many or a size class.

v_gene,len,d_gene,abundance,j_gene,CDR3aa,CDR3nt
TRBV5-1,13,TRBD1,many,TRBJ1-1,CASTNQGDTEAFF,TGCGCCAGCACCAACCAGGGGGACACTGAAGCTTTCTTT
TRBV6-5,17,.,many,TRBJ1-4,CASSWGAGTQVNEKLFF,TGTGCCAGCAGTTGGGGGGCCGGGACGCAAGTTAATGAAAAACTGTTTTTT
TRBV7-2,15,.,.,TRBJ2-7,CASSLDGGYSYEQYF,TGTGCCAGCAGCTTAGACGGGGGCTACTCCTACGAGCAGTACTTC
TRBV5-1,18,.,many,TRBJ1-6,CASSVTERRSSYNSPLHF,TGCGCCAGCAGCGTGACTGAGCGCCGTAGCTCCTATAATTCACCCCTCCACTTT
TRBV18,13,.,.,TRBJ1-1,CASSPLEKTEAFF,TGTGCCAGCTCACCTCTCGAGAAAACTGAAGCTTTCTTT
TRBV5-1,16,.,.,TRBJ2-2,CASSSFGFLIAGELFF,TGCGCCAGCAGCTCGTTCGGATTTCTGATCGCCGGGGAGCTGTTTTTT
TRBV9,14,.,.,TRBJ2-3,CASKGGGSTDTQYF,TGTGCCAGCAAAGGCGGTGGGAGCACAGATACGCAGTATTTT
TRBV24-1,14,.,many,TRBJ1-5,CATSGTGSNQPQHF,TGTGCCACCAGTGGAACTGGAAGCAATCAGCCCCAGCATTTT
TRBV5-1,18,TRBD1,many,TRBJ1-1,CASSLAPTGYTRGTEAFF,TGCGCCAGCAGCTTGGCACCGACAGGGTACACGAGAGGCACTGAAGCTTTCTTT
TRBV20-1,15,TRBD1,many,TRBJ1-6,CSAIPGQGGNSPLHF,TGCAGTGCCATCCCGGGACAGGGGGGTAATTCACCCCTCCACTTT
TRBV7-9,14,.,many,TRBJ1-1,CASSPTTTNTEAFF,TGTGCCAGCAGCCCTACGACAACGAACACTGAAGCTTTCTTT
TRBV7-3,19,TRBD1,.,TRBJ2-5,CASSLISATGTGMQETQYF,TGTGCCAGCAGCTTAATCAGCGCAACCGGGACAGGGATGCAAGAGACCCAGTACTTC
TRBV18,14,.,.,TRBJ1-2,CASSRQSANYGYTF,TGTGCCAGCTCACGACAGTCCGCTAACTATGGCTACACCTTC
TRBV25-1,15,.,.,TRBJ1-2,CASSEGAGEDYGYTF,TGTGCCAGCTCCGAAGGGGCAGGGGAGGACTATGGCTACACCTTC
TRBV10-3,13,.,many,TRBJ1-2,CAISDEGAYGYTF,TGTGCCATCAGTGACGAGGGAGCCTATGGCTACACCTTC
TRBV4-2,15,.,many,TRBJ1-5,CASSQEAYSNQPQHF,TGTGCCAGCAGCCAAGAGGCGTATAGCAATCAGCCCCAGCATTTT
TRBV10-3,16,TRBD1,many,TRBJ1-1,CAISRQGAARNTEAFF,TGTGCCATCAGCCGACAGGGGGCCGCCCGGAACACTGAAGCTTTCTTT
TRBV20-1,11,.,many,TRBJ1-6,CSADGNSPLHF,TGCAGTGCGGATGGGAATTCACCCCTCCACTTT
TRBV20-1,13,.,many,TRBJ1-1,CSARGGGGTEAFF,TGCAGTGCTAGAGGGGGTGGCGGGACTGAAGCTTTCTTT
TRBV24-1,18,TRBD2,many,TRBJ2-2,CATSASPGGGPNTGELFF,TGTGCCACCAGTGCCTCGCCGGGCGGGGGGCCGAACACCGGGGAGCTGTTTTTT
TRBV7-2,12,.,.,TRBJ2-7,CASSSHTNEQYF,TGTGCCAGCAGCTCACATACGAACGAGCAGTACTTC
TRBV5-1,14,.,many,TRBJ2-2,CASSLATDTGELFF,TGCGCCAGCAGCTTGGCCACGGACACCGGGGAGCTGTTTTTT
TRBV7-2,14,.,.,TRBJ2-2,CASSFGPVPGELFF,TGTGCCAGCAGCTTTGGACCCGTACCCGGGGAGCTGTTTTTT
TRBV6-2/TRBV6-3,13,.,many,TRBJ2-1,CATKKSSYNEQFF,TGTGCCACTAAGAAGAGCTCCTACAATGAGCAGTTCTTC
TRBV7-2,17,TRBD2,many,TRBJ2-3,CASSLGALAGGTDTQYF,TGTGCCAGCAGCTTGGGGGCCCTAGCGGGGGGAACAGATACGCAGTATTTT
TRBV30,12,.,many,TRBJ2-2,CAWGTGTGELFF,TGTGCCTGGGGGACGGGAACCGGGGAGCTGTTTTTT
TRBV6-2/TRBV6-3,14,TRBD1,many,TRBJ1-5,CASSQGAQGQPQHF,TGTGCCAGCAGTCAGGGGGCCCAAGGTCAGCCCCAGCATTTT
TRBV6-2/TRBV6-3,17,TRBD2,many,TRBJ2-2,CASSPAPGLANTGELFF,TGTGCCAGCAGTCCAGCCCCGGGACTAGCAAACACCGGGGAGCTGTTTTTT